One sample yielded the 5 T cell receptor beta chains listed below, sequenced in a study of early T cells in non-severe SARS-CoV-2 infection. From the 5' RACE reads, TCRdb called clonotypes with MiXCR, one entry per CDR3 protein. The sample has 90,000 or so distinct CDR3 sequences; 15% are singletons. Sequencing input: whole blood. These receptor sequences come from an adult who was a healthcare worker with PCR-confirmed SARS-CoV-2 infection or an uninfected control (not recorded which).

The V and J genes are TRBV20-1 and TRBJ2-5; D is ambiguous. CDR1 is DFQATT and CDR2 is SNEGSKA in the germline V gene (reference sequence). This CDR3 is 14 amino acids long. Trimming removed 4 bases at V and 3 bases at J, with 15 bases between. This CDR3 reads CSATYVDGKETQYF. The CDR3 DNA reads TGCAGTGCTACCTACGTGGACGGTAAAGAGACCCAGTACTTC.

This clonotype has only a few counts. The chain uses TRBV2 and TRBJ2-1; D is perhaps TRBD2 (5 bases). Germline V gives CDR1 SNHLY, CDR2 FYNNEI. The CDR3 is 15 residues long. Trimming took 3 bases from V and 2 from J, leaving 11 bases between them. This CDR3 reads CASSDSAVAYNEQFF. DNA for the CDR3: TGTGCCAGCAGTGATAGCGCGGTTGCCTACAATGAGCAGTTCTTC.

This clonotype was counted ten times or more. This rearrangement joins TRBV6-6 to TRBJ1-5; TRBD1 agrees at 9 bases. Germline trimming cut 0 bases from V and 5 bases from J; bases unmatched to any gene: 2. In germline, CDR1 is MNHNY, CDR2 SVGAGI (reference sequence). This CDR3 spans 15 amino acids. The CDR3 here is CASSYSGQGYQPQHF. The CDR3 bases are TGTGCCAGCAGTTACTCCGGACAGGGGTATCAGCCCCAGCATTTT.

The chain has TRBV19 and TRBJ1-5; D may be TRBD1 (6 bases). Looked up from germline, CDR1 is LNHDA and CDR2 is SQIVND (reference sequence). V was trimmed by 6 bases and J by 4 bases, leaving 13 bases between them. This CDR3 contains 14 residues. The CDR3 DNA sequence: TGTGCCAGTAGCTCCGGACAGAGAAATCAGCCCCAGCATTTT. Translated: CASSSGQRNQPQHF.

The sample holds a few counts of this clonotype. This chain links TRBV2 with TRBJ2-1; no firm D call. The CDR3 loop spans 14 amino acids. Germline V gives CDR1 SNHLY, CDR2 FYNNEI. Deletions cut 7 bases from V and 6 bases from J, with 16 bases between. Here the CDR3 reads CASIDSQAGNEQFF. CDR3 coding DNA: TGTGCCAGCATAGACTCCCAGGCAGGCAATGAGCAGTTCTTC. Complete variable domain (other parts from reference TRBV2 and TRBJ2-1): EPEVTQTPSHQVTQMGQEVILRCVPISNHLYFYWYRQILGQKVEFLVSFYNNEISEKSEIFDDQFSVERPDGSNFTLKIRSTKLEDSAMYFCASIDSQAGNEQFFGPGTRLTVL.